This TCR beta chain originates from a study of cytomegalovirus exposure and HLA in healthy donors. PCR employed 60 Vbeta and 13 Jbeta primers. How the authors handled the data: Later reanalysis found around 80 million unique TCR beta chains, around 11 million of them shared. Assay: immunoSEQ multiplex PCR; the TCRdb copy retains only in-frame clones and omits some. The V and J calls and clone size come from that table; D and trimming were worked out from the DNA. Altogether 90,000 to 130,000 clones are present, roughly 80% being singletons, with the ten largest covering 1.3%. The ends lost 1 base at V and 5 bases at J; junction bases unmatched: 5. CDR1 is LGHNA and CDR2 is YNFKEQ in the germline V gene. This CDR3 contains 15 residues. General observations from the study: Most TCR sequences proved rare, with some public TCRs found in many donors. Accurate prediction of HLA-A and HLA-B alleles (for most subjects) was reportedly achieved from TCR beta sequences.

Comment on this clone: What it binds is unknown.

Each of the donors was a healthy bone marrow donor. The origin of this receptor is a woman younger than 45 in good health and CMV-seronegative. The source material was PBMCs. J is TRBJ2-1 and V is TRBV4-2; 7 bases line up with TRBD1. The CDR3 region has the DNA TGTGCCAGCAGCCAAGGGACAGGTCGAGACAATGAGCAGTTCTTC. This translates into CASSQGTGRDNEQFF.